The 25 T cell receptor beta chains reported below all come from one sample, sequenced in a study of blood T cells in healthy people across ages. A J-beta primer mix and a sample-barcoded 5' primer were used in a second PCR of roughly 7 to 12 cycles. TCRdb recomputed calls from the 5' RACE reads with MiXCR, one row per CDR3 protein. The sample yields hundreds of thousands of distinct CDR3 sequences, more than 20% seen once. These sequences were also reported in another study, on T cells of mothers and their children.

The specimen sequenced was blood. The receptor source for this set is a boy aged 5-17 years in good health.

This clonotype was seen only a few times. J is TRBJ2-5 and V is TRBV7-9, with D unresolved. The end of the DNA is better explained by TRBJ2-7, so the J call may be wrong. Germline lookup yields CDR1 SEHNR and CDR2 FQNEAQ (reference sequence). This CDR3 comprises 13 residues. The CDR3 sequence: CASTPTASYEQYF. CDR3 nucleotide sequence: TGTGCCAGCACCCCAACTGCCTCCTACGAGCAGTACTTC.

Here the CDR3 DNA reads TGTGCCAGCAGTCCAGACCAAAACCCCACCGGGGAGCTGTTTTTT. Protein product: CASSPDQNPTGELFF. The rearrangement links TRBV25-1 to TRBJ2-2, with D unclear. V gave up 5 bases and J gave up 4 bases, with 14 bases separating them. The CDR3 is 15 amino acids. Germline CDR1 reads MGHDK; CDR2 reads SYGVNS.

There are a few counts of this clonotype. This chain joins TRBV12-3 or TRBV12-4 and TRBJ2-3; D gene ambiguous. V lost 5 bases to trimming and J lost 3 bases, with 6 bases between them. This CDR3 is built from 12 residues. CDR3 nucleotide sequence: TGTGCCAGCAGTATTTTAACAGATACGCAGTATTTT. Protein sequence: CASSILTDTQYF.

This clonotype was seen only a few times. The genes are TRBV7-3 and TRBJ2-5, with 12 bases identical to TRBD2. With 5 bases clipped from V and 5 bases from J, the junction kept 9 bases outside the gene matches. The length of the CDR3 is 16 residues. Germline CDR1 and CDR2: SGHTA and FQGTGA. The CDR3 coding sequence is TGTGCCAGCAGCACCAGACTAGCGGGAGTTCAGGAGACCCAGTACTTC. Translation: CASSTRLAGVQETQYF.

This clonotype was observed a few times. The chain recombines TRBV5-5 with TRBJ1-6; the D gene is possibly TRBD1 (5 bases). Germline CDR1 reads SGHKS; CDR2 reads YYEKEE (reference sequence). V shed 1 base and J shed 9 bases, with 17 bases lying between them. This CDR3 comprises 16 residues. Here the CDR3 reads CASSLREQGVGSPLHF. The DNA of the CDR3 is TGTGCCAGCAGCTTGCGTGAGCAAGGGGTCGGTTCACCCCTCCACTTT.

The chain has TRBV29-1 and TRBJ2-4; weak D call: TRBD2 (6 bases). Germline assignment: CDR1 SQVTM and CDR2 ANQGSEA. V gave up 6 bases and J gave up 1 base, with 13 bases separating them. The CDR3 length is 14 residues. The CDR3, as DNA: TGCAGCGTGGAACTAGCTGGGGCCAAAAACATTCAGTACTTC. As protein: CSVELAGAKNIQYF.

This chain joins TRBV10-3 and TRBJ1-1, with D unresolved. With 7 bases removed from V and 1 base from J, the gap between germline ends came to 7 bases. The CDR3 extends over 12 amino acids. Per germline, CDR1 ENHRY and CDR2 SYGVKD. The CDR3 is CAIIGQNTEAFF. The CDR3 DNA sequence: TGTGCCATCATAGGTCAGAACACTGAAGCTTTCTTT.

The gene calls are TRBV7-2 and TRBJ1-2; D remains ambiguous. Germline V CDR1 and CDR2: SGHTA, FQGNSA. V was cut by 5 bases and J by 3 bases, with 19 bases left in between. The CDR3 covers 16 residues. The CDR3 DNA is TGTGCCAGCAGCCAGCTCGGGAGGTCCGCGGACTATGGCTACACCTTC. It codes for CASSQLGRSADYGYTF.

This chain links TRBV21-1 with TRBJ2-7; no DNA check was done on the table's D call, TRBD2. TRBV21-1 is designated a pseudogene. CDR3 length: 16 amino acids. The CDR3 region has the DNA TGTGCCAGCAGTAAAGTTATAGCGGGAGTATCCAACGAGCAGTACTTC. Its translation is CASSKVIAGVSNEQYF.

This clonotype has at least ten counts. The chain uses TRBV27 and TRBJ2-5; possibly TRBD1 for D (6 bases). The ends were cut back, 8 bases at V and 11 bases at J, with 24 bases in the middle. Germline CDR1 reads MNHEY; CDR2 reads SMNVEV (reference sequence). The CDR3 length is 14 residues. The CDR3 region is CASRSTGRAREQYF. CDR3 DNA sequence: TGTGCCAGCCGCTCGACAGGAAGGGCGAGGGAGCAGTACTTC.

This clonotype came up a few times. This sequence joins TRBV6-2 or TRBV6-3 and TRBJ2-1, with 15 nucleotides matching TRBD2. The germline V gene encodes CDR1 MNHEY and CDR2 SVGEGT. Germline trimming cut 2 bases from V and 6 bases from J; bases unmatched to any gene: 5. The CDR3 length is 17 residues. The CDR3 is CASSYPQGLAGGNEQFF. The CDR3 DNA reads TGTGCCAGCAGTTACCCTCAGGGACTAGCGGGAGGCAATGAGCAGTTCTTC.

The V call is TRBV20-1, the J call TRBJ2-3; tentative D call: TRBD1 (5 bases). There are 14 residues in the CDR3. Trimming removed 3 bases from V and 0 bases from J, with 10 bases in between. Germline V CDR1 and CDR2: DFQATT, SNEGSKA (reference sequence). The CDR3 DNA reads TGCAGTGCTAGGGTGGACACTAGCACAGATACGCAGTATTTT. It translates to CSARVDTSTDTQYF.

The chain joins TRBV12-3 or TRBV12-4 to TRBJ2-2; perhaps TRBD2 as D (6 bases). The CDR3 totals 16 residues. Trimming cost V 7 bases and J 7 bases, with 22 bases left between them. The CDR3 sequence: CASNPLASGGNGELFF. The CDR3 coding sequence is TGTGCCAGCAACCCACTAGCTTCCGGCGGAAACGGGGAGCTGTTTTTT.

A remark on this clonotype: Lacking the conserved final phenylalanine or tryptophan, this CDR3 likely reflects a read error. The chain employs TRBV7-2 and TRBJ1-1; TRBD1 matches at 12 bases. This CDR3 spans 17 amino acids. CDR1 is SGHTA and CDR2 is FQGNSA in the germline V gene. The V and J ends lost 5 bases and 6 bases, in that order; junction bases with no gene match: 13. CDR3 DNA: TGTGCCAGCAGCGTACGTTCCGGGACAGGGGGCATCGCTGAAGCTTTCCTT. Translating gives CASSVRSGTGGIAEAFL.

The V and J genes are TRBV6-2 or TRBV6-3 and TRBJ2-5; 13 bases fit TRBD2. The CDR3 is 15 residues long. V lost 6 bases and J lost 3; bases outside the gene matches: 4. The germline CDR1 and CDR2 sequences are MNHEY and SVGEGT. CDR3 sequence (DNA): TGTGCCAGCAGAAAAGGACTAGCGGGGGAAGAGACCCAGTACTTC. It yields the protein CASRKGLAGEETQYF.

The rearrangement joins TRBV7-2 to TRBJ2-1; 9 bases agree with TRBD1. J was trimmed by 9 bases and V by 1 base; bases with no gene match: 7. Germline V gives CDR1 SGHTA, CDR2 FQGNSA. The length of the CDR3 is 15 residues. The CDR3 bases are TGTGCCAGCAGCTTAGACAGGGGGCAAATGACTGAGCAGTTCTTC. This sequence encodes CASSLDRGQMTEQFF.

This clonotype turned up a few times. This rearrangement joins TRBV6-5 to TRBJ1-2; D is possibly TRBD1 (6 bases). This CDR3 is 12 amino acids long. The germline V and J ends were trimmed by 6 bases and 8 bases, with 13 bases remaining between them. Germline V CDR1 and CDR2: MNHEY, SVGAGI. Here the CDR3 DNA reads TGTGCCAGCAGCGGTGACAGGAGAGGCTACACCTTC. Protein sequence: CASSGDRRGYTF.

This chain joins TRBV9 and TRBJ1-3; D is unclear. The CDR3 runs 16 residues. From germline, CDR1 is SGDLS and CDR2 YYNGEE. V lost 0 bases and J 0 bases, leaving 10 bases between the germline ends. In DNA, the CDR3 is TGTGCCAGCAGCGTAGATCAGGCGTTCTCTGGAAACACCATATATTTT. Amino acid sequence: CASSVDQAFSGNTIYF.

V and J are TRBV4-3 and TRBJ2-6; D is unclear. The germline gives CDR1 LGHNA, CDR2 YSLEER. Trimming removed 1 base from V and 2 bases from J, with 9 bases in between. The CDR3 loop spans 16 amino acids. The CDR3 DNA follows: TGCGCCAGCAGCCAAGGGTCGTCCCCTGGGGCCAACGTCCTGACTTTC. Translation: CASSQGSSPGANVLTF.

This clonotype appeared a few times. V and J are TRBV11-2 and TRBJ1-5; tentatively, D is TRBD1 (6 bases). Looked up from germline, CDR1 is SGHAT and CDR2 is FQNNGV. V lost 5 bases to trimming and J lost 3 bases, with 11 bases between them. This CDR3 is built from 14 residues. CDR3: CASSQGHFNQPQHF. The CDR3 bases are TGTGCCAGCAGCCAGGGACACTTCAATCAGCCCCAGCATTTT.

This clonotype was seen more than once but under ten times. V gene TRBV29-1 combines with J gene TRBJ2-7; D call uncertain. The germline V gene has CDR1 SQVTM and CDR2 ANQGSEA. Trimming shortened V by 4 bases and J by 3 bases, and 10 bases separated the two germline ends. CDR3 length: 12 residues. The CDR3 DNA reads TGCAGCGTTGTCCCTTCGAACTACGAGCAGTACTTC. This gives the protein CSVVPSNYEQYF.

This rearrangement joins TRBV3-1 to TRBJ1-5, with D unclear. V gave up 4 bases and J gave up 7 bases, with 14 bases separating them. The CDR3 runs to 14 residues. Germline V CDR1 and CDR2: LGHDT, YNNKEL (reference sequence). CDR3 sequence reads: CASSPEPRHQPQHF. For the CDR3, the DNA is TGTGCCAGCAGCCCGGAACCTAGACACCAGCCCCAGCATTTT.

This clonotype was found a few times. This sequence joins TRBV6-2 or TRBV6-3 and TRBJ2-7, with D perhaps matching TRBD2 (5 bases). CDR1 and CDR2 from the germline V gene are MNHEY and SVGEGT. V lost 5 bases, J lost 3 bases, and 14 bases lay in between. CDR3 length: 14 amino acids. As DNA, the CDR3 is TGTGCCAGCAGTGCAGGAAACCGGGGCTACGAGCAGTACTTC. Its translation: CASSAGNRGYEQYF.

CDR3 loop: CASSHPGLAVADTQYF. As DNA, the CDR3 is TGTGCCAGCAGCCACCCGGGACTAGCGGTTGCGGATACGCAGTATTTT. The rearrangement links TRBV14 to TRBJ2-3; 11 nucleotides match TRBD2. Germline loops: CDR1 SGHDN, CDR2 FVKESK. The CDR3 runs to 16 residues. The ends lost 3 bases at V and 6 bases at J; junction bases unmatched: 8.

In its sample, this clonotype was seen many times. The chain joins TRBV6-1 to TRBJ1-5, with D possibly being TRBD1 (6 bases). V shed 7 bases and J shed 3 bases, with 13 bases lying between them. This CDR3 spans 14 amino acids. Germline CDR1 and CDR2: MNHNS and SASEGT. This CDR3 reads CASTWTADNQPQHF. CDR3 bases: TGTGCCAGCACTTGGACAGCCGACAATCAGCCCCAGCATTTT.